This entry lists 27 T cell receptor beta chains sequenced from one sample in a study of cytomegalovirus exposure and HLA in healthy donors. The PCR ran on 60 Vbeta and 13 Jbeta primers. TCRdb's table, derived via immunoSEQ multiplex PCR, lists solely in-frame clones and lacks some. The sample contains some 160,000 clones, about 82% of which appear only once. The specimen sequenced was PBMCs. The source is a male donor in good health and CMV-seronegative.

The chain recombines TRBV7-2 with TRBJ1-1; TRBD1 agrees at 10 bases. J was trimmed by 7 bases and V by 1 base; bases with no gene match: 6. The germline V gene has CDR1 SGHTA and CDR2 FQGNSA. The length of the CDR3 is 15 residues. The CDR3, as DNA: TGTGCCAGCAGCTTAGTAGGACAGGGGGGTATTGAAGCTTTCTTT. This codes for CASSLVGQGGIEAFF. The full variable domain, its missing parts supplied by reference TRBV7-2 and TRBJ1-1, is GAGVSQSPSNKVTEKGKDVELRCDPISGHTALYWYRQSLGQGLEFLIYFQGNSAPDKSGLPSDRFSAERTGGSVSTLTIQRTQQEDSAVYLCASSLVGQGGIEAFFGQGTRLTVV.

V usage is TRBV25-1 and J usage is TRBJ1-3; D unresolved. This CDR3 spans 15 amino acids. Germline CDR1 and CDR2: MGHDK and SYGVNS. V lost 3 bases and J 0 bases, leaving 9 bases between the germline ends. CDR3 residues: CASSDLARSGNTIYF. The DNA of the CDR3 is TGTGCCAGCAGTGATTTGGCACGCTCTGGAAACACCATATATTTT.

The chain uses TRBV7-9 and TRBJ2-7, with TRBD1 identical over 9 bases. Germline V gene data show CDR1 as SEHNR and CDR2 as FQNEAQ (reference sequence). Trimming cost V 1 base and J 4 bases; bases outside gene matches: 8. CDR3 length: 16 amino acids. The CDR3 here is CASSLDGTGLGYEQYF. CDR3 DNA sequence: TGTGCCAGCAGCTTAGACGGGACAGGGCTGGGGTACGAGCAGTACTTC.

DNA for the CDR3: TGCGCCAGCAGCTTGGCGACGGGAACCGCGAACACCGGGGAGCTGTTTTTT. Its translation is CASSLATGTANTGELFF. The chain combines TRBV5-1 with TRBJ2-2; tentative D call: TRBD2 (5 bases). In germline, CDR1 is SGHRS, CDR2 YFSETQ. The length of the CDR3 is 17 residues. Trimming cost V 0 bases and J 0 bases, with 12 bases left between them.

This clone occurred a few times. The rearrangement joins TRBV27 to TRBJ1-1; no clear D gene. This CDR3 has 13 residues. Trimming pared 2 bases from V and 4 bases from J, leaving 8 bases between. Germline CDR1 reads MNHEY; CDR2 reads SMNVEV (reference sequence). For the CDR3, the DNA is TGTGCCAGCAGTTTAACACCTGGCACTGAAGCTTTCTTT. Protein: CASSLTPGTEAFF.

The V and J genes are TRBV5-1 and TRBJ1-5, with 7 positions matching TRBD1. V lost 2 bases and J lost 5; bases outside the gene matches: 7. CDR1 and CDR2 (germline): SGHRS, YFSETQ. There are 15 residues in the CDR3. CDR3 protein: CASSFYPTGDQPQHF. Written as DNA, the CDR3 is TGCGCCAGCAGCTTTTATCCCACAGGGGATCAGCCCCAGCATTTT.

The chain recombines TRBV13 with TRBJ1-5; D gene uncertain. The CDR3 has 13 residues. V lost 5 bases and J 9 bases, leaving 14 bases between the germline ends. The germline gives CDR1 PRHDT, CDR2 FYEKMQ (reference sequence). For the CDR3, the DNA is TGTGCCAGCAGCCACTCACGGGATGTGCCCCAGCATTTT. Translated: CASSHSRDVPQHF. Together with reference TRBV13 and TRBJ1-5, the CDR3 gives the full variable domain: AAGVIQSPRHLIKEKRETATLKCYPIPRHDTVYWYQQGPGQDPQFLISFYEKMQSDKGSIPDRFSAQQFSDYHSELNMSSLELGDSALYFCASSHSRDVPQHFGDGTRLSIL.

The genes are TRBV6-6 and TRBJ1-2; the D is unclear. This CDR3 comprises 15 residues. Per the germline V gene, CDR1 is MNHNY and CDR2 is SVGAGI (reference sequence). V was clipped by 7 bases and J by 4 bases, with 19 bases between them. This CDR3 reads CASKFRKARFYGYTF. In DNA form, the CDR3 reads TGTGCCAGCAAATTCAGGAAGGCACGGTTCTATGGCTACACCTTC.

CDR3 coding DNA: TGTGCCAGCAGTTACTGGGGCTCCCCTGGGGCAGATACGCAGTATTTT. Encoded protein: CASSYWGSPGADTQYF. V gene TRBV6-6 combines with J gene TRBJ2-3, with D maybe TRBD1 (5 bases). Germline CDR1 MNHNY, CDR2 SVGAGI (reference sequence). This CDR3 spans 16 amino acids. V lost 1 base, J lost 4 bases, and 15 bases lay in between.

This chain links TRBV5-1 with TRBJ1-1, with a possible D match to TRBD1 (5 bases). CDR3 length equals 16 residues. V shed 1 base and J shed 0 bases, with 13 bases lying between them. CDR1 and CDR2 from the germline V gene are SGHRS and YFSETQ. DNA for the CDR3: TGCGCCAGCAGCTTGTTCGGGGGGTACCTGAACACTGAAGCTTTCTTT. Translated: CASSLFGGYLNTEAFF.

The chain uses TRBV7-3 and TRBJ2-1; D is perhaps TRBD2 (6 bases). V gave up 1 base and J gave up 3 bases, with 13 bases separating them. The germline gives CDR1 SGHTA, CDR2 FQGTGA. CDR3 length equals 16 residues. The CDR3 loop reads CASSLMPGENYNEQFF. CDR3 sequence (DNA): TGTGCCAGCAGCTTAATGCCGGGGGAAAACTACAATGAGCAGTTCTTC.

This clone was observed a few times. The chain joins TRBV4-2 to TRBJ2-1; a weak D match, TRBD2 (6 bases). The V end was cut by 0 bases, the J end by 14 bases, with 17 bases between. Germline V gene lookup returns CDR1 LGHNA and CDR2 YNFKEQ. The CDR3 has 14 amino acids. CDR3 sequence (DNA): TGTGCCAGCAGCCAAGATTTCGGGAGCGCCATGAAGTTCTTC. Protein product: CASSQDFGSAMKFF.

V and J are TRBV27 and TRBJ1-1; maybe TRBD1 (6 bases). Trimming cost V 1 base and J 3 bases, with 18 bases left between them. The CDR3 extends over 17 amino acids. From germline, CDR1 is MNHEY and CDR2 SMNVEV (reference sequence). CDR3 residues: CASSLYGSGDKHTEAFF. The CDR3 DNA reads TGTGCCAGCAGTTTATACGGGTCCGGGGACAAACACACTGAAGCTTTCTTT.

This chain uses TRBV2 with TRBJ2-7; 9 nucleotides match TRBD1. Germline-derived CDR1 and CDR2 are SNHLY and FYNNEI. The CDR3 spans 14 residues. The J segment lost 10 bases and the V segment lost 5 bases, leaving 12 bases of the junction unmatched. This chain's CDR3 is CASSSGTGIFPQYF. The CDR3 DNA sequence: TGTGCCAGCAGTTCCGGGACAGGGATTTTTCCTCAGTACTTC.

The CDR3 DNA reads as TGTGCCAGCAGCTTGGGGCAGGGGGCGCAGTCCCTTAACTATGGCTACACCTTC. Amino acids: CASSLGQGAQSLNYGYTF. The rearrangement joins TRBV5-4 to TRBJ1-2, with 8 bases matching TRBD1. Germline CDR1 and CDR2: SGHNT and YYREEE (reference sequence). V lost 0 bases, J lost 1 base, and 11 bases stayed unmatched. The CDR3 length is 18 residues.

The chain links TRBV7-9 to TRBJ2-3, with no clear D. Per the germline V gene, CDR1 is SEHNR and CDR2 is FQNEAQ (reference sequence). The V end lost 1 base, the J end lost 0 bases, and 8 bases lay between the germline ends. This CDR3 has 15 residues. The CDR3 spells CASSLGLDSTDTQYF. As DNA, the CDR3 is TGTGCCAGCAGCTTAGGTCTAGACAGCACAGATACGCAGTATTTT.

The V call is TRBV9, the J call TRBJ1-3; TRBD1 might be the D (6 bases). This CDR3 is built from 16 residues. Trimming shortened V by 0 bases and J by 0 bases, and 10 bases separated the two germline ends. Germline V gene data show CDR1 as SGDLS and CDR2 as YYNGEE. The CDR3 reads CASSVGQASSGNTIYF. The CDR3 nucleotides are TGTGCCAGCAGCGTAGGACAGGCTAGCTCTGGAAACACCATATATTTT.

The chain links TRBV7-3 to TRBJ1-2; 7 bases match TRBD1. The CDR3 has 14 residues. CDR1 and CDR2 from the germline V gene are SGHTA and FQGTGA. After removal of 3 bases from V and 7 bases from J, the junction contained 8 bases not matched to a gene. CDR3 sequence (DNA): TGTGCCAGCAGCTTTGGGCAGGGGGTCCGTGGCTACACCTTC. Protein sequence: CASSFGQGVRGYTF.

This chain uses TRBV18 with TRBJ2-7; D possibly corresponds to TRBD1 (6 bases). Germline CDR1 KGHSH, CDR2 LQKENI. V was pared by 8 bases and J by 2 bases, with 13 bases between. CDR3 length: 13 residues. DNA of the CDR3: TGTGCCAGCGCGGGCGGACAGACCTACGAGCAGTACTTC. As protein: CASAGGQTYEQYF.

The V and J genes are TRBV5-1 and TRBJ1-1; D call uncertain. V was cut by 4 bases and J by 3 bases, with 19 bases left in between. Germline CDR1 is SGHRS and CDR2 is YFSETQ. This CDR3 is 16 amino acids long. Here the CDR3 reads CASSPEIRITYTEAFF. CDR3 in DNA: TGCGCCAGCAGCCCAGAGATCAGGATCACTTACACTGAAGCTTTCTTT. Supplemented by reference TRBV5-1 and TRBJ1-1, the full variable domain reads KAGVTQTPRYLIKTRGQQVTLSCSPISGHRSVSWYQQTPGQGLQFLFEYFSETQRNKGNFPGRFSGRQFSNSRSEMNVSTLELGDSALYLCASSPEIRITYTEAFFGQGTRLTVV.

The chain carries TRBV4-3 and TRBJ2-1; tentatively, D is TRBD2 (7 bases). The CDR3 is 18 amino acids. Trimming pared 0 bases from V and 0 bases from J, leaving 15 bases between. Germline V gene sequence: CDR1 LGHNA, CDR2 YSLEER. The CDR3 DNA reads TGCGCCAGCAGCCAAGACACGACAGGCGGGAGCTCCTACAATGAGCAGTTCTTC. Translated, it gives CASSQDTTGGSSYNEQFF.

The V and J genes are TRBV9 and TRBJ1-1, with D maybe TRBD1 (5 bases). Germline V gene sequence: CDR1 SGDLS, CDR2 YYNGEE. This CDR3 comprises 14 residues. Trimming cost V 2 bases and J 4 bases, with 12 bases left between them. CDR3 protein: CASSVGGGSTEAFF. The CDR3 DNA reads TGTGCCAGCAGCGTCGGGGGAGGGAGCACTGAAGCTTTCTTT.

This chain links TRBV27 with TRBJ2-5; 12 bases match TRBD2. With 5 bases clipped from V and 4 bases from J, the junction kept 14 bases outside the gene matches. This CDR3 is 18 amino acids long. CDR1 is MNHEY and CDR2 is SMNVEV in the germline V gene (reference sequence). As DNA, the CDR3 is TGTGCCAGCAGTCCCCAGAGGCTAGCGGGGGGGATCAGAGAGACCCAGTACTTC. Encoded protein: CASSPQRLAGGIRETQYF.

The rearrangement joins TRBV7-2 to TRBJ2-3, with D tentatively TRBD2 (5 bases). The CDR3 is 12 residues long. Per the germline V gene, CDR1 is SGHTA and CDR2 is FQGNSA. Deletions cut 5 bases from V and 8 bases from J, with 11 bases between. The CDR3 DNA is TGTGCCAGCAGCCCCCAAGGGAGTACGCAGTATTTT. Its protein is CASSPQGSTQYF.

This CDR3 is CASSPEGGSVAKGEFF. The DNA for the CDR3 is TGCGCCAGCAGCCCGGAGGGGGGGTCGGTGGCAAAGGGAGAGTTCTTC. V is TRBV5-1 and J is TRBJ2-1; D may be TRBD2 (7 bases). Germline CDR1 SGHRS, CDR2 YFSETQ. V was trimmed by 4 bases and J by 14 bases, leaving 28 bases between them. The CDR3 has 16 residues.

This chain connects TRBV28 to TRBJ1-5; D remains ambiguous. Germline V lookup: CDR1 MDHEN, CDR2 SYDVKM. With 8 bases removed from V and 7 bases from J, the gap between germline ends came to 12 bases. The CDR3 is 12 amino acids. CDR3 in amino acids: CASSWERQPQHF. The CDR3 coding sequence is TGTGCCAGCTCCTGGGAGAGACAGCCCCAGCATTTT.

The V call is TRBV29-1, the J call TRBJ1-5, with unresolved D. Trimming removed 5 bases at V and 0 bases at J, with 11 bases between. Germline V gene data show CDR1 as SQVTM and CDR2 as ANQGSEA. This CDR3 spans 14 amino acids. The CDR3 spells CSVTDTISNQPQHF. CDR3 sequence (DNA): TGCAGCGTTACAGACACGATTAGCAATCAGCCCCAGCATTTT.